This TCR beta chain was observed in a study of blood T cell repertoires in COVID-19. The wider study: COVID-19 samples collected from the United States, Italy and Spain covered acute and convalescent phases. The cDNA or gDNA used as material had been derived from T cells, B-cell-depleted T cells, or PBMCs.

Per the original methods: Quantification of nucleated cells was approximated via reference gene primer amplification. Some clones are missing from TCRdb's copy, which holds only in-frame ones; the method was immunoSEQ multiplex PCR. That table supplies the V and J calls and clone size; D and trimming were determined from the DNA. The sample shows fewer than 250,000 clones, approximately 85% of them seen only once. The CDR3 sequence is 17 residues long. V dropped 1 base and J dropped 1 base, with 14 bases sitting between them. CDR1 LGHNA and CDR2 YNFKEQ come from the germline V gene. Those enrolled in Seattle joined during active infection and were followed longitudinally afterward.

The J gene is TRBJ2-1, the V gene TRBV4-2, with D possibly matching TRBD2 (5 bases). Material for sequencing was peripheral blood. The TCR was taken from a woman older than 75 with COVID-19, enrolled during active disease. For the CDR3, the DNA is TGTGCCAGCAGCCAAGTATCGTCGAGCGGATCCTACAATGAGCAGTTCTTC. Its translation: CASSQVSSSGSYNEQFF.